The next 5 T cell receptor beta chains were all read from a single sample in a study of shared clonotypes between healthy human individuals. The repertoire was sequenced with immunoSEQ multiplex PCR; TCRdb's copy has only in-frame clones and lacks some. The sample yields roughly 760,000 clones, around two thirds seen once. Specimen: memory CD4+ T cells sorted from blood. Specified subset: CD45RA-negative fraction. Source of these receptors: a young woman in good health.

This chain links TRBV5-1 with TRBJ2-1, with D possibly matching TRBD2 (5 bases). The CDR3 has 13 residues. Germline assignment: CDR1 SGHRS and CDR2 YFSETQ. V dropped 2 bases and J dropped 7 bases, with 10 bases sitting between them. This CDR3 is CASSLEGVNEQFF. The CDR3 DNA reads TGCGCCAGCAGCTTAGAGGGAGTTAATGAGCAGTTCTTC. The full variable domain, rest sourced from reference TRBV5-1 and TRBJ2-1, is KAGVTQTPRYLIKTRGQQVTLSCSPISGHRSVSWYQQTPGQGLQFLFEYFSETQRNKGNFPGRFSGRQFSNSRSEMNVSTLELGDSALYLCASSLEGVNEQFFGPGTRLTVL.

The J gene is TRBJ1-1, the V gene TRBV5-4; no clear D gene. V lost 4 bases and J lost 1, with 11 bases in between. The CDR3 sequence is 14 residues long. Germline V gene data show CDR1 as SGHNT and CDR2 as YYREEE (reference sequence). In DNA form, the CDR3 reads TGTGCCAGCAGCCGAGTTATTGGGAACACTGAAGCTTTCTTT. It encodes CASSRVIGNTEAFF. The variable domain in full, with the rest retrieved from reference TRBV5-4 and TRBJ1-1, is ETGVTQSPTHLIKTRGQQVTLRCSSQSGHNTVSWYQQALGQGPQFIFQYYREEENGRGNFPPRFSGLQFPNYSSELNVNALELDDSALYLCASSRVIGNTEAFFGQGTRLTVV.

The chain uses TRBV1 and TRBJ2-7; TRBD1 was called by the table and not checked on the DNA. TRBV1 is described as a pseudogene. The CDR3 runs to 17 residues. The CDR3 sequence: CTTRTGFARRIPYEQYF. In nucleotides, the CDR3 is TGCACCACCAGGACAGGGTTCGCACGACGGATCCCCTACGAGCAGTACTTC.

This chain connects TRBV29-1 to TRBJ2-3; 9 bases align to TRBD1. CDR1 is SQVTM, CDR2 ANQGSEA, per germline. The CDR3 extends over 15 amino acids. The V gene end was trimmed by 6 bases and the J gene end by 0 bases; junction bases not matched to a gene: 7. CDR3: CSVSGTGSSTDTQYF. Written as DNA, the CDR3 is TGCAGCGTGTCCGGGACAGGGTCCAGCACAGATACGCAGTATTTT.

The gene calls are TRBV12-5 and TRBJ2-1; D not resolved. The CDR3 extends over 16 amino acids. Germline loops: CDR1 LGHNT, CDR2 FRNRAP. V shed 3 bases and J shed 0 bases, with 12 bases lying between them. CDR3 in amino acids: CASGFFAVDSYNEQFF. In nucleotides, the CDR3 is TGTGCTAGTGGTTTCTTTGCGGTAGACTCCTACAATGAGCAGTTCTTC. Complete variable domain (other parts from reference TRBV12-5 and TRBJ2-1): DARVTQTPRHKVTEMGQEVTMRCQPILGHNTVFWYRQTMMQGLELLAYFRNRAPLDDSGMPKDRFSAEMPDATLATLKIQPSEPRDSAVYFCASGFFAVDSYNEQFFGPGTRLTVL.